This T cell receptor beta chain is drawn from a study of CD8+CD57+ T cells in acquired aplastic anemia. General study findings and limits: Patients and controls were found to share some 30 CD8+ CDR3 sequences.

V lost 0 bases, J lost 1 base, and 11 bases lay in between. Germline CDR1 is LNHNV and CDR2 is YYDKDF (reference sequence). The CDR3 length is 16 residues. A word on this clonotype: Antigen unknown.

It was genomic DNA that served as the template for profiling TCR beta VDJ and CDR3. Using its own MiXCR run on the reads, TCRdb lists one record per CDR3 protein. The repertoire holds some 68,000 distinct CDR3 sequences, with 45% to 55% as singletons. Sequencing used sorted CD4+, CD8+, or CD8+CD57+ T cells (not recorded which) from PBMCs. The chain is built from TRBV15 and TRBJ2-3, with D perhaps matching TRBD1 or TRBD2 (5 bases each). This TCR was sampled from a human donor in good health, serving as a control. As DNA, the CDR3 is TGTGCCACCAGCAGAGATAGGCAGGGAGGCACAGATACGCAGTATTTT. The encoded protein is CATSRDRQGGTDTQYF. Complete variable domain (other parts from reference TRBV15 and TRBJ2-3): DAMVIQNPRYQVTQFGKPVTLSCSQTLNHNVMYWYQQKSSQAPKLLFHYYDKDFNNEADTPDNFQSRRPNTSFCFLDIRSPGLGDTAMYLCATSRDRQGGTDTQYFGPGTRLTVL.